These 14 T cell receptor beta chains share one sample of origin, sequenced in a study of radiotherapy plus CTLA-4 blockade in lung cancer. Repertoires were generated with immunoSEQ multiplex PCR, while TCRdb's copy carries only in-frame clones and drops some. The sample consists of about 40,000 clones, about four fifths of them appearing once. Material: peripheral blood, obtained from a patient treated with radiotherapy plus ipilimumab. Receptors originate from a human donor with non-small cell lung cancer that progressed on radiotherapy plus ipilimumab.

The chain links TRBV2 to TRBJ2-7, with TRBD2 identical over 8 bases. This CDR3 is built from 18 residues. After removal of 8 bases from V and 5 bases from J, the junction contained 23 bases not matched to a gene. CDR1 is SNHLY and CDR2 is FYNNEI in the germline V gene. This CDR3 is CASRPVPPSGPLTNEQYF. For the CDR3, the DNA is TGTGCCAGCCGCCCCGTCCCCCCTAGCGGGCCCCTCACGAACGAGCAGTACTTC.

The genes are TRBV7-3 and TRBJ1-2; D uncertain. The CDR3 is 13 residues long. Trimming stripped 5 bases from V and 2 bases from J, with 9 bases between. Per germline, CDR1 SGHTA and CDR2 FQGTGA. The chain's CDR3 is CASSIDKNYGYTF. In DNA, the CDR3 is TGTGCCAGCAGCATCGACAAGAACTATGGCTACACCTTC. Full variable domain (remainder filled in from reference TRBV7-3 and TRBJ1-2): GAGVSQTPSNKVTEKGKYVELRCDPISGHTALYWYRQSLGQGPEFLIYFQGTGAADDSGLPNDRFFAVRPEGSVSTLKIQRTERGDSAVYLCASSIDKNYGYTFGSGTRLTVV.

A remark on this clone: The junction shows a germline mismatch at one end, possibly a read error. Other DNA sequences within the sample encode an identical CDR3. The chain recombines TRBV5-1 with TRBJ2-5; 9 bases line up with TRBD1. The CDR3 covers 14 residues. From germline, CDR1 is SGHRS and CDR2 YFSETQ. This CDR3 reads CASSMTGGQETQYF. As DNA, the CDR3 is TGCGCTAGCAGCATGACAGGGGGTCAAGAGACCCAGTACTTC.

The gene calls are TRBV11-2 and TRBJ1-2; D is unclear. V shed 5 bases and J shed 6 bases, with 19 bases lying between them. This CDR3 contains 15 residues. CDR1 is SGHAT, CDR2 FQNNGV, per germline. The CDR3 loop reads CASSPIARSGDGYTF. CDR3 in DNA: TGTGCCAGCAGCCCAATTGCAAGGTCCGGGGATGGCTACACCTTC.

The genes are TRBV19 and TRBJ2-6; D is uncertain. Germline CDR1 reads LNHDA; CDR2 reads SQIVND (reference sequence). The length of the CDR3 is 17 residues. Trimming removed 4 bases at V and 0 bases at J, with 13 bases between. For the CDR3, the DNA is TGTGCCAGTAGTAGTTGGGTTCCGGGCTCTGGGGCCAACGTCCTGACTTTC. Protein product: CASSSWVPGSGANVLTF.

The V call is TRBV5-1, the J call TRBJ2-1; 10 bases agree with TRBD2. Germline V gene lookup returns CDR1 SGHRS and CDR2 YFSETQ. The CDR3 extends over 16 amino acids. Losses at the gene ends were 0 bases for V and 7 bases for J; bases not matched to a gene: 7. CDR3 coding DNA: TGCGCCAGCAGCTTGGCAACTAGCGGGGTCGGAAATGAGCAGTTCTTC. Amino acids: CASSLATSGVGNEQFF.

The CDR3 DNA follows: TGTGCCAGCAGTTCTTGGACAGTCTATGGCTACACCTTC. Translated, it gives CASSSWTVYGYTF. This chain connects TRBV6-5 to TRBJ1-2; perhaps TRBD1 as D (6 bases). The CDR3 totals 13 residues. From germline, CDR1 is MNHEY and CDR2 SVGAGI. Trimming left V 4 bases short and J 4 bases short, with 10 bases between.

This clone was counted between two and nine times. This sequence joins TRBV5-1 and TRBJ1-2; 8 bases line up with TRBD1. Germline assignment: CDR1 SGHRS and CDR2 YFSETQ. V was clipped by 5 bases and J by 8 bases; unmatched bases: 8. CDR3 length: 13 residues. The CDR3 bases are TGCGCCAGCAGTTGGAAGGACAGGGACGGCTACACCTTC. This encodes CASSWKDRDGYTF.

The rearrangement uses TRBV4-2 and TRBJ1-1; D unresolved. This CDR3 contains 15 residues. Germline assignment: CDR1 LGHNA and CDR2 YNFKEQ. The V gene lost 0 bases and the J gene lost 0 bases, with 8 bases spanning the gap. The CDR3 loop is CASSQDRTMNTEAFF. CDR3 DNA: TGTGCCAGCAGCCAAGATCGAACTATGAACACTGAAGCTTTCTTT.

The V call is TRBV11-2, the J call TRBJ2-3, with TRBD2 identical over 12 bases. The CDR3 is 16 amino acids. Germline CDR1 SGHAT, CDR2 FQNNGV. The ends lost 6 bases at V and 1 base at J; junction bases unmatched: 5. CDR3 DNA sequence: TGTGCCAGCAGGACCACTAGCGGGGGGCGCACAGATACGCAGTATTTT. Residues: CASRTTSGGRTDTQYF.

CDR3 in amino acids: CASSLAGGYEQYF. CDR3 sequence (DNA): TGTGCCAGCAGCTTAGCCGGGGGCTACGAGCAGTACTTC. This chain links TRBV7-8 with TRBJ2-7; maybe TRBD2 (6 bases). The V end was cut by 0 bases, the J end by 3 bases, with 6 bases between. CDR1 is SGHVS, CDR2 FQNEAQ, per germline. The CDR3 length is 13 residues. Supplemented by reference TRBV7-8 and TRBJ2-7, the full variable domain reads GAGVSQSPRYKVAKRGQDVALRCDPISGHVSLFWYQQALGQGPEFLTYFQNEAQLDKSGLPSDRFFAERPEGSVSTLKIQRTQQEDSAVYLCASSLAGGYEQYFGPGTRLTVT.

The rearrangement uses TRBV7-6 and TRBJ2-6; D uncertain. Germline CDR1 and CDR2: SGHVS and FNYEAQ. CDR3 length: 19 residues. With 4 bases removed from V and 0 bases from J, the gap between germline ends came to 19 bases. CDR3 sequence (DNA): TGTGCCAGCAGCTCCCCCCCCCAGGCTACACCCTCTGGGGCCAACGTCCTGACTTTC. Translation gives CASSSPPQATPSGANVLTF.

The rearrangement uses TRBV5-8 and TRBJ2-5; D gene ambiguous. V was clipped by 4 bases and J by 4 bases, with 14 bases between them. CDR1 is SGHTS and CDR2 is YDEGEE in the germline V gene. The CDR3 is made up of 14 amino acids. CDR3 region: CASSRSRWRETQYF. The CDR3 coding sequence is TGTGCCAGCAGCCGGAGTCGGTGGCGAGAGACCCAGTACTTC. The full variable domain, completed using reference TRBV5-8 and TRBJ2-5, is EAGVTQSPTHLIKTRGQQATLRCSPISGHTSVYWYQQALGLGLQFLLWYDEGEERNRGNFPPRFSGRQFPNYSSELNVNALELEDSALYLCASSRSRWRETQYFGPGTRLLVL.

The genes are TRBV28 and TRBJ2-2, with D maybe TRBD1 (5 bases). Deletions cut 2 bases from V and 6 bases from J, with 10 bases between. Germline CDR1 reads MDHEN; CDR2 reads SYDVKM. CDR3 length equals 14 residues. CDR3 coding DNA: TGTGCCAGCAGTTTAATCAGGGTAGCCGGGGAGCTGTTTTTT. Its translation is CASSLIRVAGELFF.